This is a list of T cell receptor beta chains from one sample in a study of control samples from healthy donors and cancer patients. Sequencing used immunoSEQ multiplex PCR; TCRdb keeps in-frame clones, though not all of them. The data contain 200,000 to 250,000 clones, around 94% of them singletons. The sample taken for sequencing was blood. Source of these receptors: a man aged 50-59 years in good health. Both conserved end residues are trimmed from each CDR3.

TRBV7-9	ASTEGTEAF
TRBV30	AWRTDKNNQPQH
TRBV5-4	ASSLSLAKGQETQY
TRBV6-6	ASSADRGYT
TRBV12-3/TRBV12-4	ASSFGQYQPQH
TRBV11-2	ASSRTWGNTEAF
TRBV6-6	ASISGQGLVGYT
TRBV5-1	ASSALPGQTNYGYT
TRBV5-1	ASSEQGGLAEAF
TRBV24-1	ATSDLEDRSYNEQF
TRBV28	ASSLRDQPQH
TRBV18	ASSPLDANYGYT
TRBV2	ASSVKGDNSPLH
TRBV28	ASSAPVTGANVLT
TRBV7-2	ASSREREETQY
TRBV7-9	ASSLSDRGSNQPQH
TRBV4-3	ASSPRLAVHEQY
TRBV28	AEAQNNSPLH
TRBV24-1	ATSVQGTEAF
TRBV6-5	ASLITGYQETQY
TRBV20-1	SAKRNYEQY
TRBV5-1	ASSAASAPHEQF
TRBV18	ASFLEESNQPQH
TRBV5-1	ASSPQGGENSPLH
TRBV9	ASSSGTGTYGYT
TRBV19	ASIKASSGNTIY
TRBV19	ASSIPGTGGSNTGELF
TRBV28	ASRPSSFATQY
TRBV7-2	ASSLMQVGSPLH
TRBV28	ASFAEGPNEQF
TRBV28	ASSPPGQAAGNTIY
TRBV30	AWTSSQYEKLF
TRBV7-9	ASSTLGQTNEKLF
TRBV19	ASSIPPYNEQF
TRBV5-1	ASSYVAPELSGELF
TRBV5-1	ASSRSGVETQY
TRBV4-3	ASSQRVGNQPQH
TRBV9	ASSPPLRGPGYNEQF
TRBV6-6	ASSSPPEAF
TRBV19	ASSGNTDTQY
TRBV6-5	ASSLLRDATGELF
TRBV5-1	ASSLATASGQETQY
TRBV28	ASTPGGSNTEAF
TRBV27	ASSLYTTGGNSPLH
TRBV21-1	ASSPPGSRNQPQH
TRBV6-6	ASSPLTSRAYNEQF
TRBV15	ATSSDWKTNEKLF
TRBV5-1	ASMRNPGRFQETQY
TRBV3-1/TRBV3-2	ASSQGLANTEAF
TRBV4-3	ASSRTTGTGLSGNTIY
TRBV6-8	ASRRGAVYGYT
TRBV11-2	ASSLAPLSQPQH
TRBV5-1	ASSLGPGGLGETQY